These T cell receptor beta chains were read from a single sample in a study of control samples from healthy donors and cancer patients. TCRdb's copy holds only in-frame clones and misses some; the assay was immunoSEQ multiplex PCR. This table holds 170,000 or so clones, around 94% found once. Material for sequencing was blood. The receptors derive from a woman aged 18 to 35 in good health. Both conserved end residues are part of each CDR3. The order of the fields is clone size, V gene, D gene, J gene, CDR3 DNA, CDR3 protein. The D gene is left open where the match is weak. Size tells how often a clone was seen (once, few, many) or the class of an expanded clone, and some rows leave it out.

.	TRBV3-1/TRBV3-2	.	TRBJ2-7	TGTGCCAGCAGCCAATACGGGAGTGCCTACGAGCAGTACTTC	CASSQYGSAYEQYF
few	TRBV3-1/TRBV3-2	.	TRBJ1-6	TGTGCCAGCAGCCCTAGGAAGGACAGCCTCAATTCACCCCTCCACTTT	CASSPRKDSLNSPLHF
.	TRBV9	.	TRBJ1-2	TGTGCCAGCAGCGATACCAATAACTATGGCTACACCTTC	CASSDTNNYGYTF
few	TRBV7-2	.	TRBJ2-7	TGTGCCAGCAGCTTAGCCCCCCAGGGTACCTACGAGCAGTACTTC	CASSLAPQGTYEQYF
.	TRBV24-1	TRBD1	TRBJ2-5	TGTGCCACCAGTGAAACGGGACAGGGGTGGGAGACCCAGTACTTC	CATSETGQGWETQYF
once	TRBV28	.	TRBJ2-7	TGTGCCAGCAGCTTGAGGGCCCCCTACGAGCAGTACTTC	CASSLRAPYEQYF
.	TRBV12-3/TRBV12-4	.	TRBJ1-2	TGTGCCAGCACCTGGGGGGCTGGCTACACCTTC	CASTWGAGYTF
.	TRBV11-2	.	TRBJ1-4	TGTGCCAGCAGCCCCTCTATGCGGGGGACAACTAATGAAAAACTGTTTTTT	CASSPSMRGTTNEKLFF
.	TRBV7-2	TRBD1	TRBJ2-1	TGTGCCAGCAGCTTGGGCAGGGGGATTGAGCAGTTCTTC	CASSLGRGIEQFF
.	TRBV6-2/TRBV6-3	.	TRBJ2-4	TGTGCCAGCAGTTCCCTCGCCCGGCTAGCCAAAAACATTCAGTACTTC	CASSSLARLAKNIQYF
.	TRBV3-1/TRBV3-2	.	TRBJ2-1	TGTGCCAGCAGCCTCGGGGGAGGAGCCTACAATGAGCAGTTCTTC	CASSLGGGAYNEQFF
.	TRBV15	.	TRBJ1-3	TGTGCCACCAGCAGAGGACTGGGGGGCAACACCATATATTTT	CATSRGLGGNTIYF
once	TRBV6-6	.	TRBJ1-3	TGTGCCAGCAGCCGGACAGTTTATTCGGTGGGAAACACCATATATTTT	CASSRTVYSVGNTIYF
.	TRBV11-3	TRBD1	TRBJ2-4	TGTGCCAGCAGCTCCGACAGGGTGGAAAACATTCAGTACTTC	CASSSDRVENIQYF
.	TRBV6-2/TRBV6-3	.	TRBJ1-2	TGTGCCAGCAGTATCAGTGGGGCGGGACCGTCGTCTAACTATGGCTACACCTTC	CASSISGAGPSSNYGYTF
.	TRBV19	.	TRBJ1-1	TGTGCCAGTAGTATACTGGGGGACGTGAACACTGAAGCTTTCTTT	CASSILGDVNTEAFF
.	TRBV9	TRBD2	TRBJ2-3	TGTGCCAGCAGCGTAGGAGGGAATCCAGCGGGAGTTGGTTCAGATACGCAGTATTTT	CASSVGGNPAGVGSDTQYF
.	TRBV11-2	TRBD1	TRBJ1-2	TGTGCCAGCAGCTCATTCCGGGACAGACCTCTTTATGGCTACACCTTC	CASSSFRDRPLYGYTF
.	TRBV15	.	TRBJ1-3	TGTGCCACCAGCCGGTCGGGCGGTAGGGACACCATATATTTT	CATSRSGGRDTIYF
.	TRBV7-6	.	TRBJ1-1	TGTGCCAGCAGCTTAGCGGGGGATCTCGGGGGGGCTTTCTTT	CASSLAGDLGGAFF
.	TRBV4-1	TRBD2	TRBJ2-3	TGCGCCAGCAGCCAAGGAATAGCGGGGGGACAGGATACGCAGTATTTT	CASSQGIAGGQDTQYF
once	TRBV28	.	TRBJ2-7	TGTGCCAGCAGCCGGGACATCTCCTACGAGCAGTACTTC	CASSRDISYEQYF
.	TRBV7-8	.	TRBJ1-3	TGTGCCAGCGGGATTCGGTACGGGGACTCTGGAAACACCATATATTTT	CASGIRYGDSGNTIYF
.	TRBV9	.	TRBJ2-2	TGTGCCAGCAGCTTAAACCGGGACCCCGGGGAGCTGTTTTTT	CASSLNRDPGELFF
.	TRBV27	.	TRBJ1-5	TGTGCCCGCGGGTTGGGGAATCAGCCCCAGCATTTT	CARGLGNQPQHF
.	TRBV7-9	TRBD1	TRBJ1-6	TGTGCCAGCAGCTCCTGGGGGGGACAGGGAATATATAATTCACCCCTCCACTTT	CASSSWGGQGIYNSPLHF
.	TRBV18	TRBD1	TRBJ1-1	TGTGCCAGCTCACCGGGGACAGCTATGAACACTGAAGCTTTCTTT	CASSPGTAMNTEAFF